This T cell receptor (beta chain) was sequenced in a study of blood T cell repertoires in COVID-19. Study background: Samples representing acute and convalescent COVID-19 were sourced from the United States, Italy and Spain. T cells, B-cell-depleted T cells, or PBMCs provided the cDNA or gDNA that served as material.

Seattle participants joined during active infection and were tracked over time. As processed by the authors: Reference gene primers were amplified, and this amplification served to estimate nucleated cell counts. This table comes from immunoSEQ multiplex PCR, and its TCRdb copy is limited to in-frame clones, with some not included. That table furnishes V, J and clone size, whereas the DNA furnished D and trimming. This sample has 84,000 or so clones, with 78% found just once. Unmatched junction bases numbered 8, after V lost 6 bases and J lost 8 bases. CDR1 ENHRY and CDR2 SYGVKD come from the germline V gene. The CDR3 contains 15 residues.

The sample was peripheral blood. The rearrangement links TRBV10-3 to TRBJ2-3, with 13 bases that match TRBD2. This receptor was taken from a man between 65 and 80 years old with COVID-19, enrolled during active disease. The CDR3 nucleotides read TGTGCCATCAGGGATGGACTAGCGGGGGCGGGTACGCAGTATTTT. Translating gives CAIRDGLAGAGTQYF.